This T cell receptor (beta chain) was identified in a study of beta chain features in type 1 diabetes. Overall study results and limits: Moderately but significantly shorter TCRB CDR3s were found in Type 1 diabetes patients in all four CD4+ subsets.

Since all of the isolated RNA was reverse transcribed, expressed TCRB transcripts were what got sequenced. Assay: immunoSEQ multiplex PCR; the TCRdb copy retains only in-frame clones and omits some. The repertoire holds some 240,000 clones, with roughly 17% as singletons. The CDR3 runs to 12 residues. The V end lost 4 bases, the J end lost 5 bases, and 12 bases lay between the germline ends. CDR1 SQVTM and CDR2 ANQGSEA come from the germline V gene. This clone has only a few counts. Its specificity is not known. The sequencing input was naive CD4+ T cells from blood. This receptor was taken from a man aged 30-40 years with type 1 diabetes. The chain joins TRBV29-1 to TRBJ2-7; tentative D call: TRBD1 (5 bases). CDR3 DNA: TGCAGCGTTGCAGGGCTCATCGACGAGCAGTACTTC. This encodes CSVAGLIDEQYF.